This is a list of T cell receptor beta chains from one sample in a study of Ad26.COV2.S vaccination and SARS-CoV-2 variants. Clones were sequenced by immunoSEQ multiplex PCR, and TCRdb holds only the in-frame ones, with some missing. The sample yields roughly 320,000 clones, around 81% seen once. The sequencing here drew on peripheral blood, taken in a trial of Ad26.COV2.S vaccine versus placebo. These receptors originate from a person between 18 and 60 years old who received the Ad26.COV2.S COVID-19 vaccine or a placebo. CDR3s leave out the opening cysteine and the closing phenylalanine or tryptophan. The order of the fields is V gene, CDR3 protein.

V gene: TRBV6-2/TRBV6-3; CDR3 protein: ASNPSWTGAYEQY
V gene: TRBV4-1; CDR3 protein: ASSQDLNYGYT
V gene: TRBV3-1/TRBV3-2; CDR3 protein: ASSQEDRHTEAF
V gene: TRBV19; CDR3 protein: ASSTSGTGVSGYT
V gene: TRBV3-1/TRBV3-2; CDR3 protein: ASSQMTGTASPEKLF
V gene: TRBV4-1; CDR3 protein: ASSLTGQSNQPQH
V gene: TRBV28; CDR3 protein: ASSTGGSITKNIQY
V gene: TRBV5-1; CDR3 protein: ASSFSGYNEQF
V gene: TRBV4-2; CDR3 protein: ASSQDLDRENSPLH
V gene: TRBV2; CDR3 protein: ASSGQDYGYT
V gene: TRBV29-1; CDR3 protein: SAADRGDQPQH
V gene: TRBV25-1; CDR3 protein: ASSEGRVPDTQY
V gene: TRBV3-1/TRBV3-2; CDR3 protein: ASSRWQQETQY
V gene: TRBV24-1; CDR3 protein: ATSRTGRQF
V gene: TRBV6-1; CDR3 protein: ASSEQGGTEAF
V gene: TRBV11-1; CDR3 protein: ASSPAGGIYNEQF
V gene: TRBV27; CDR3 protein: ASKFSRGYTEAF
V gene: TRBV9; CDR3 protein: ASSPRTGVNTGELF
V gene: TRBV18; CDR3 protein: ASSQGAPAYEQY
V gene: TRBV2; CDR3 protein: ASVGTEQY
V gene: TRBV11-3; CDR3 protein: ASSLDGQELETQY
V gene: TRBV5-4; CDR3 protein: ASSLAGQSYEQY